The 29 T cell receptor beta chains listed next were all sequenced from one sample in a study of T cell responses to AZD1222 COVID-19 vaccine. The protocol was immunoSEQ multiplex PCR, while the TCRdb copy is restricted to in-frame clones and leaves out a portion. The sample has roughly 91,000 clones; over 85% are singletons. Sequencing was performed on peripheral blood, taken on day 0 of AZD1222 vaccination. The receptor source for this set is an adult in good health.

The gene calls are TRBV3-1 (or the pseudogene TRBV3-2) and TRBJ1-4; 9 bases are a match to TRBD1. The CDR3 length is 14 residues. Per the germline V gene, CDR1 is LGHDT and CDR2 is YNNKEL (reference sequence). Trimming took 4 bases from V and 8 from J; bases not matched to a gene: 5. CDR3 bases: TGTGCCAGCAGCCGTCGGACAGGGGAGGAAAAACTGTTTTTT. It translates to CASSRRTGEEKLFF.

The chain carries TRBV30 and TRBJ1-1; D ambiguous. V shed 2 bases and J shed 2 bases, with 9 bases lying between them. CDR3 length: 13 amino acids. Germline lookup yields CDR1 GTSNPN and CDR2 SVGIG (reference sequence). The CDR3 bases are TGTGCCTGGAGTCCAAAGGGTAACACTGAAGCTTTCTTT. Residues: CAWSPKGNTEAFF.

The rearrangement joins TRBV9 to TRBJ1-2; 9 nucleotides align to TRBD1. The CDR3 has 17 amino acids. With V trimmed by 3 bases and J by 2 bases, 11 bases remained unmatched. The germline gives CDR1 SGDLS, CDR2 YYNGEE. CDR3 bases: TGTGCCAGCAGCGCGGACCACCGGGACAGGGAGAACTATGGCTACACCTTC. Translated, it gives CASSADHRDRENYGYTF. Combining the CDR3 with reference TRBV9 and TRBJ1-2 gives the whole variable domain DSGVTQTPKHLITATGQRVTLRCSPRSGDLSVYWYQQSLDQGLQFLIQYYNGEERAKGNILERFSAQQFPDLHSELNLSSLELGDSALYFCASSADHRDRENYGYTFGSGTRLTVV.

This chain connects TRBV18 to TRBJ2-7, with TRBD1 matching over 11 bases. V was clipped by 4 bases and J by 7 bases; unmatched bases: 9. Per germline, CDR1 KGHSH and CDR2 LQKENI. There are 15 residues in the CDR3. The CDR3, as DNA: TGTGCCAGCTCACTTCGGGGACAGGGGGACGTTGAGCAGTACTTC. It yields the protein CASSLRGQGDVEQYF.

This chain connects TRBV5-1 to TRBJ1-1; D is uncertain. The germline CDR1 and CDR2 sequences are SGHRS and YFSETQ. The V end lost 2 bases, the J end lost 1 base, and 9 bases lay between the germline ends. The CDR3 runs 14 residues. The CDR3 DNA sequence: TGCGCCAGCAGCTTCGACGCTACGAACACTGAAGCTTTCTTT. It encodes CASSFDATNTEAFF.

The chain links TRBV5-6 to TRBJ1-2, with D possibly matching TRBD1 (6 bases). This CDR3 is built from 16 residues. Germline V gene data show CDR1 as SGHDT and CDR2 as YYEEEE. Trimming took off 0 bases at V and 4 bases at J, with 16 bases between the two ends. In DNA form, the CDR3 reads TGTGCCAGCAGCTTGGAGCGTGGGGGCGCCGGCTATGGCTACACCTTC. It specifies CASSLERGGAGYGYTF.

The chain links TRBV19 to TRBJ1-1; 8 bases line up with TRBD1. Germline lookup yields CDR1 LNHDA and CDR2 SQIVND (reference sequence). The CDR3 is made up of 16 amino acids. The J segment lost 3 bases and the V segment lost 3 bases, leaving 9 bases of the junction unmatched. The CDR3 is CASSMGAQGGHTEAFF. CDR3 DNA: TGTGCCAGTAGTATGGGAGCACAGGGGGGCCACACTGAAGCTTTCTTT. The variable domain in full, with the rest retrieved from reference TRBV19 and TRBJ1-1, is DGGITQSPKYLFRKEGQNVTLSCEQNLNHDAMYWYRQDPGQGLRLIYYSQIVNDFQKGDIAEGYSVSREKKESFPLTVTSAQKNPTAFYLCASSMGAQGGHTEAFFGQGTRLTVV.

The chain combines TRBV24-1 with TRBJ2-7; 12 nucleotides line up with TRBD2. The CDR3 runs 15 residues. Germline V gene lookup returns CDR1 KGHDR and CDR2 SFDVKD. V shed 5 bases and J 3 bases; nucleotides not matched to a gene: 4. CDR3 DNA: TGTGCCACCAGTGCTGGACTAGCGGGGATCTACGAGCAGTACTTC. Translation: CATSAGLAGIYEQYF.

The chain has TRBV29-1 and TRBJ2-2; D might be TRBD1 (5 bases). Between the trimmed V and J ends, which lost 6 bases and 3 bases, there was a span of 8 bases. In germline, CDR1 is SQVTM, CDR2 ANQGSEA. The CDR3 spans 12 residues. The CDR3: CSVRGDTGELFF. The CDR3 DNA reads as TGCAGCGTAAGGGGCGACACCGGGGAGCTGTTTTTT.

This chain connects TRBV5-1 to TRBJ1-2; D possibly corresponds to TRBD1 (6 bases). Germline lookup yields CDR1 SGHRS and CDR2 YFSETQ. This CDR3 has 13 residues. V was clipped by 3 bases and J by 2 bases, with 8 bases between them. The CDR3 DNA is TGCGCCAGCAGCTGGACAGCGAACTATGGCTACACCTTC. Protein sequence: CASSWTANYGYTF. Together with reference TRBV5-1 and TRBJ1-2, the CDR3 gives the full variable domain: KAGVTQTPRYLIKTRGQQVTLSCSPISGHRSVSWYQQTPGQGLQFLFEYFSETQRNKGNFPGRFSGRQFSNSRSEMNVSTLELGDSALYLCASSWTANYGYTFGSGTRLTVV.

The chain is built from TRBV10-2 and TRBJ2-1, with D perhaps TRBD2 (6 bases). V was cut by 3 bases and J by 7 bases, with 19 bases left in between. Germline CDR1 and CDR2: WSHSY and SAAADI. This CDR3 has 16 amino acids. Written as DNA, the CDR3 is TGCGCCAGCAGTGATATAGGGACTTCTCAAAGGAATGAGCAGTTCTTC. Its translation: CASSDIGTSQRNEQFF.

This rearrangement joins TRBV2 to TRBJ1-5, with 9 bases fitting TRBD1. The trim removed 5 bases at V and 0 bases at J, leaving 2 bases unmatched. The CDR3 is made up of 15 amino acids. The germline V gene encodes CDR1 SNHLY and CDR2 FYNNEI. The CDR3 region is CASSPTGGSNQPQHF. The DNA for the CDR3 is TGTGCCAGCAGTCCGACAGGGGGTAGCAATCAGCCCCAGCATTTT.

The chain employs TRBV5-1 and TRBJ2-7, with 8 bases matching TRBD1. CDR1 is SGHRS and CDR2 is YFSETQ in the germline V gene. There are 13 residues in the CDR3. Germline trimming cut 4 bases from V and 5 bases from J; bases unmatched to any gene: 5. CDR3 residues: CASSRTGFHEQYF. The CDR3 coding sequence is TGCGCCAGCAGCCGGACAGGGTTCCACGAGCAGTACTTC.

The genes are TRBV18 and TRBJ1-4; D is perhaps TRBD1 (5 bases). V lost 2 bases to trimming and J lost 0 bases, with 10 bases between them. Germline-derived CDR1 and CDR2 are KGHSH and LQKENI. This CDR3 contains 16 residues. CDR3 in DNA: TGTGCCAGCTCACCAAAACAGGCGGCAACTAATGAAAAACTGTTTTTT. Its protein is CASSPKQAATNEKLFF.

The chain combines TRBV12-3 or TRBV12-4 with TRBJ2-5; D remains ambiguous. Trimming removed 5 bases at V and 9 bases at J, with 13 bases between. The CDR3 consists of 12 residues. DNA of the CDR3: TGTGCCAGCAGTATCATGGGTGGGGCCCAGTACTTC. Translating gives CASSIMGGAQYF.

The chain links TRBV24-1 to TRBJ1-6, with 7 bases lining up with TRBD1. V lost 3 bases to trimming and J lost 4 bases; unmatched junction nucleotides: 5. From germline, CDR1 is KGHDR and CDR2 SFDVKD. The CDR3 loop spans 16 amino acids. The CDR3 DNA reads TGTGCCACCAGTGATCACCGGGACAGATATAATTCACCCCTCCACTTT. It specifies CATSDHRDRYNSPLHF.

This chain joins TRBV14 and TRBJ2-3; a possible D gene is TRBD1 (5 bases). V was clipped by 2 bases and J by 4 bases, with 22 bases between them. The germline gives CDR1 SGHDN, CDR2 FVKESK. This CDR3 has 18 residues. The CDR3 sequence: CASSQTSMEFWGPDTQYF. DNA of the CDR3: TGTGCCAGCAGCCAAACCAGTATGGAGTTTTGGGGCCCAGATACGCAGTATTTT.

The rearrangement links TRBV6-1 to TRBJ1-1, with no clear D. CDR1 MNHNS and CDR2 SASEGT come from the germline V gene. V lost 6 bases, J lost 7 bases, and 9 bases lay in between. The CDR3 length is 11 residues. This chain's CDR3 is CASRWRDEAFF. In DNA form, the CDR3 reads TGTGCCAGCAGATGGAGGGATGAAGCTTTCTTT.

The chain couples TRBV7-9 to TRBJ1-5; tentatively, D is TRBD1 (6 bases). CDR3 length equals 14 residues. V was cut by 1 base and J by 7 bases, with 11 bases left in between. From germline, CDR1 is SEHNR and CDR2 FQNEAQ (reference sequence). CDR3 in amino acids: CASSLEGGGQPQHF. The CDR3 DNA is TGTGCCAGCAGCTTAGAGGGGGGGGGCCAGCCCCAGCATTTT.

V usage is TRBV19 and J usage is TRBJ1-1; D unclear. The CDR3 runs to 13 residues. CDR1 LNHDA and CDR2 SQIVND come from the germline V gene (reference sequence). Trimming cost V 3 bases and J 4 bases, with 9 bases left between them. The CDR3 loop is CASSMSRLTEAFF. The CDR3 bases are TGTGCCAGTAGTATGTCTCGGCTCACTGAAGCTTTCTTT.

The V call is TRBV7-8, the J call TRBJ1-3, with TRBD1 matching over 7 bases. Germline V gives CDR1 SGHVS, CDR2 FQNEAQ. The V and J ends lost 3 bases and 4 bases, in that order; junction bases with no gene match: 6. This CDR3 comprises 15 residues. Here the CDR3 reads CASSLGTVDGNTIYF. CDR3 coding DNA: TGTGCCAGCAGCTTGGGGACAGTAGACGGAAACACCATATATTTT.

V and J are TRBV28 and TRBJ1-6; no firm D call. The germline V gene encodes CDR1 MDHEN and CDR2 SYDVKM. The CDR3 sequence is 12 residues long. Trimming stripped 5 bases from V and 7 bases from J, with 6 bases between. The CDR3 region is CASSTENSPLHF. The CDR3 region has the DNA TGTGCCAGCAGTACCGAAAATTCACCCCTCCACTTT. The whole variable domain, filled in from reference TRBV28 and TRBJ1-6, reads DVKVTQSSRYLVKRTGEKVFLECVQDMDHENMFWYRQDPGLGLRLIYFSYDVKMKEKGDIPEGYSVSREKKERFSLILESASTNQTSMYLCASSTENSPLHFGNGTRLTVT.

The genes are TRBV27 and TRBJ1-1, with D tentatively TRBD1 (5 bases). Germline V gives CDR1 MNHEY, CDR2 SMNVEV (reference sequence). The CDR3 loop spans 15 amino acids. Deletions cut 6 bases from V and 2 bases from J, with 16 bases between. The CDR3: CASSRSGQVNTEAFF. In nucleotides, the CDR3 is TGTGCCAGCAGCCGATCGGGGCAGGTAAACACTGAAGCTTTCTTT.

CDR3 DNA sequence: TGTGCCAGCTCGGACAGGGAAGGCACCGGGGAGCTGTTTTTT. This encodes CASSDREGTGELFF. The chain uses TRBV18 and TRBJ2-2, with 8 bases aligning to TRBD1. V lost 6 bases, J lost 4 bases, and 4 bases stayed unmatched. The length of the CDR3 is 14 residues. The germline CDR1 and CDR2 sequences are KGHSH and LQKENI.

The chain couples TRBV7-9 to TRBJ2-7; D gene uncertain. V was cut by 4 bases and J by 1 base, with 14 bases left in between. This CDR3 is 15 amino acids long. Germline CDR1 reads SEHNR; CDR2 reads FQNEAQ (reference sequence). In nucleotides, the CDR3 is TGTGCCAGCAGCTCATCTCCCCCCGGGTCCTACGAGCAGTACTTC. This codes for CASSSSPPGSYEQYF.

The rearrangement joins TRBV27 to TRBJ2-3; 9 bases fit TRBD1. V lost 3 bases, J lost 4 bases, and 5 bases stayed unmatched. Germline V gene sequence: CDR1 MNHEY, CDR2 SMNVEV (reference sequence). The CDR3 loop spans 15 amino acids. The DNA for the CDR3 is TGTGCCAGCAGTTTGGTCGGGACAGGGTCAGATACGCAGTATTTT. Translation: CASSLVGTGSDTQYF.

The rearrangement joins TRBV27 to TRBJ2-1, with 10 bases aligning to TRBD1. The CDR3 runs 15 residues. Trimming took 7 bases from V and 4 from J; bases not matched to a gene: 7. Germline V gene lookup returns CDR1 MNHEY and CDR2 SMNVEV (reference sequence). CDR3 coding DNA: TGTGCCAGCAACCCCCGGACAGGGGGATACAATGAGCAGTTCTTC. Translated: CASNPRTGGYNEQFF.

CDR3 in DNA: TGCGGGGGGCAGCAGACGAACACTGAAGCTTTCTTT. Residues: CGGQQTNTEAFF. This chain uses TRBV29-1 with TRBJ1-1, with a weak D call TRBD1 (6 bases). Germline V gene sequence: CDR1 SQVTM, CDR2 ANQGSEA. This CDR3 is built from 12 residues.

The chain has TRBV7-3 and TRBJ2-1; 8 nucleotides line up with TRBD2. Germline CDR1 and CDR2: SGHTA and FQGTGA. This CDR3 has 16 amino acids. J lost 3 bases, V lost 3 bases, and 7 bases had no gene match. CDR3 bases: TGTGCCAGCAGCTTGGCCGGGACTAGGGACTACAATGAGCAGTTCTTC. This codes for CASSLAGTRDYNEQFF.